The 4 T cell receptor beta chains below all came from one sample that was sequenced in a study of blood T cell repertoires in COVID-19. Assay: immunoSEQ multiplex PCR; the TCRdb copy retains only in-frame clones and omits some. The table lists 370,000 or so clones, around 87% of them singletons, with roughly 1.4% in the top ten. Sequencing was carried out using PBMCs or T cells enriched from blood (not recorded which). The source is a man aged 30-40 years who had recovered from COVID-19.

The chain couples TRBV27 to TRBJ1-3; D is uncertain. Germline values: CDR1 MNHEY, CDR2 SMNVEV (reference sequence). The V end was cut by 5 bases, the J end by 0 bases, with 14 bases between. CDR3 size: 16 residues. CDR3 nucleotide sequence: TGTGCCAGCAGTCCCGAGGTGATTAGCTCTGGAAACACCATATATTTT. Its protein is CASSPEVISSGNTIYF.

The chain combines TRBV6-5 with TRBJ1-5; D call uncertain. CDR1 and CDR2 from the germline V gene are MNHEY and SVGAGI. This CDR3 spans 15 amino acids. V was pared by 5 bases and J by 0 bases, with 11 bases between. The CDR3 DNA is TGTGCCAGCAGTCTCCTCCAGGATAGCAATCAGCCCCAGCATTTT. Protein: CASSLLQDSNQPQHF.

This clone was counted a single time. The genes are TRBV6-5 and TRBJ1-3; 7 positions agree with TRBD1. With V trimmed by 6 bases and J by 2 bases, 4 bases remained unmatched. Germline CDR1 reads MNHEY; CDR2 reads SVGAGI. The CDR3 length is 14 residues. The CDR3 loop reads CASRRQGTGNTIYF. Written as DNA, the CDR3 is TGTGCCAGCAGGCGACAGGGAACTGGAAACACCATATATTTT.

The V call is TRBV30, the J call TRBJ2-1; D not resolved. V was cut by 0 bases and J by 7 bases, with 4 bases left in between. This CDR3 has 11 amino acids. The germline gives CDR1 GTSNPN, CDR2 SVGIG (reference sequence). In DNA, the CDR3 is TGTGCCTGGAGTGTACAAAATGAGCAGTTCTTC. Residues: CAWSVQNEQFF.